These T cell receptor beta chains were read from a single sample in a study of cytomegalovirus exposure and HLA in healthy donors. TCRdb's copy holds only in-frame clones and misses some; the assay was immunoSEQ multiplex PCR. This table holds a few hundred thousand clones, about 75% found once. The specimen sequenced was PBMCs. All receptors come from a female donor in good health and CMV-seronegative. Each CDR3 is given with its conserved first and last residue. A D gene is named only where the DNA matches it firmly. Size is stated for part of the rows, as once, few or many counts, or as a class when the clone is expanded.

TGTGCCAGCTCAGCTATACAGGAGTCTAACTATGGCTACACCTTC	CASSAIQESNYGYTF	.	.	TRBV18	TRBJ1-2
TGTGCCAGCGTAGCGGGAATCTACGAGCAGTACTTC	CASVAGIYEQYF	.	TRBD2	TRBV2	TRBJ2-7
TGTGCCACCAGCTCTCGTCTTCAGGGGAGAGCATCCTACAATGAGCAGTTCTTC	CATSSRLQGRASYNEQFF	.	.	TRBV15	TRBJ2-1
TGTGCCAGCAGCGTAGCCCCCGTTACGACAGGGGGCGCGAACACTGAAGCTTTCTTT	CASSVAPVTTGGANTEAFF	.	TRBD1	TRBV9	TRBJ1-1
TGTGCCAGCAGCCTGGAGACAGGGGGCGTCTACGAGCAGTACTTC	CASSLETGGVYEQYF	.	TRBD1	TRBV7-8	TRBJ2-7
TGTGCCAGCAGTTACTCAGGACAGGGCGGAGGCTACACCTTC	CASSYSGQGGGYTF	.	TRBD1	TRBV6-5	TRBJ1-2
TGTGCCAGCAGTTTTGTCCTTGTCAATGAGCAGTTCTTC	CASSFVLVNEQFF	.	.	TRBV28	TRBJ2-1
TGCGCCAGCAGCTTGGGCGGGACGTCTCAATACAATGAGCAGTTCTTC	CASSLGGTSQYNEQFF	.	.	TRBV5-1	TRBJ2-1
TGTGCCAGCTTACAGGGGGCATGGGGGGACACTGAAGCTTTCTTT	CASLQGAWGDTEAFF	.	TRBD1	TRBV18	TRBJ1-1
TGCGCCAGCAGCCAAGCCGGGACAGGGTACCTAGAGCAGTACTTC	CASSQAGTGYLEQYF	few	TRBD1	TRBV4-1	TRBJ2-7
TGTGCCAGCAGTACTAGCGGAAGCTCCTACGAGCAGTACTTC	CASSTSGSSYEQYF	.	TRBD2	TRBV6-1	TRBJ2-7
TGCGCCAGCAGCCAGAGGGCCAGTGGGGTTAGCACAGATACGCAGTATTTT	CASSQRASGVSTDTQYF	.	.	TRBV4-1	TRBJ2-3
TGTGCCAGTAGTACCCACACACCCGCAGGGTCCTATGGCTACACCTTC	CASSTHTPAGSYGYTF	.	.	TRBV19	TRBJ1-2
TGTGCCAGCAGCCCGAACGACTTTCACGAGCAGTACTTC	CASSPNDFHEQYF	.	.	TRBV7-9	TRBJ2-7
TGTGCCTGGAGTTCAGGGGGCGGTCAGCCCCAGCATTTT	CAWSSGGGQPQHF	.	TRBD1	TRBV30	TRBJ1-5
TGCGCCAGCAGCCAGGGGACTAGCGGGAGAGTCAATGAGCAGTTCTTC	CASSQGTSGRVNEQFF	.	TRBD2	TRBV4-1	TRBJ2-1
TGTGCCAGTTCAGGGTCCGGGTTCTATGGCTACACCTTC	CASSGSGFYGYTF	few	.	TRBV28	TRBJ1-2
TGTGCCAGCAGTTACTTTTCGGTCGGCACCGGGGAGCTGTTTTTT	CASSYFSVGTGELFF	.	.	TRBV6-5	TRBJ2-2
TGTGCCAGCAGTCGGACAGGCCTAGCCAAAAACATTCAGTACTTC	CASSRTGLAKNIQYF	.	TRBD1	TRBV28	TRBJ2-4
TGCGCCAGCAGCCAAACAGGACTAGCGGGAGATAATGAGCAGTTCTTC	CASSQTGLAGDNEQFF	.	TRBD2	TRBV4-1	TRBJ2-1
TGTGCCAGCAGCTTTCAGTGGGACAGCCCCCCGTGGTTT	CASSFQWDSPPWF	.	TRBD1	TRBV11-1	TRBJ2-3
TGTGCCTGGAGTGTAGGGGGGGCTAGTTACACCGGGGAGCTGTTTTTT	CAWSVGGASYTGELFF	few	.	TRBV30	TRBJ2-2
TGCGCCAGCACCGTAGACAGGGCGCAAGAGACCCAGTACTTC	CASTVDRAQETQYF	.	TRBD1	TRBV10-2	TRBJ2-5
TGTGCCAGCAGCTTCGGGATACTACGGGAGCAGTACTTC	CASSFGILREQYF	once	.	TRBV11-2	TRBJ2-7
TGTGCCAGCAGCAGCGCGCAGACCCCATTCTACGAGCAGTACTTC	CASSSAQTPFYEQYF	few	.	TRBV11-3	TRBJ2-7
TGTGCCAGCAGGAAACCGGGTGATGTGCTTCCCTACGAGCAGTACTTC	CASRKPGDVLPYEQYF	.	.	TRBV6-4	TRBJ2-7